A selection of T cell receptor beta chains follows, all from one sample in a study of T cell responses to AZD1222 COVID-19 vaccine. The data were produced by immunoSEQ multiplex PCR, yet TCRdb's version contains in-frame clones alone and is incomplete. This table holds 95,000 to 100,000 clones, approximately 84% found once. The material sequenced was peripheral blood, taken 28 days after the second AZD1222 dose. These receptors were collected from an adult who received the AZD1222 COVID-19 vaccine. Both conserved end residues are part of each CDR3. D genes are given only for firm matches. Clone size is stated in some rows and not others, as once, few, many or a class when expanded.

D gene,V gene,clone size,J gene,CDR3 DNA,CDR3 protein
TRBD1,TRBV5-6,-,TRBJ1-6,TGTGCCAGCAGCTTGCGGGCGACAGGGGTTAATTCACCCCTCCACTTT,CASSLRATGVNSPLHF
-,TRBV28,-,TRBJ1-2,TGTGCCAGCAGTTTTAGACAGGTTGCGTATGGCTACACCTTC,CASSFRQVAYGYTF
-,TRBV7-9,-,TRBJ1-1,TGTGCCAGCAGCTTAGGTGACAGTAAAGCTTTCTTT,CASSLGDSKAFF
TRBD2,TRBV24-1,-,TRBJ2-1,TGTGCCACCAGCGAGGGACTAGCGGGACACAATGAGCAGTTCTTC,CATSEGLAGHNEQFF
-,TRBV10-1,-,TRBJ1-1,TGCGCCAGCAGTGAGTCCGGGGGGGGAACTGAAGCTTTCTTT,CASSESGGGTEAFF
-,TRBV24-1,once,TRBJ2-7,TGTGCCACCAGTGCACTCGGCTACGAGCAGTACTTC,CATSALGYEQYF
-,TRBV5-6,-,TRBJ1-1,TGTGCCAGCAGCCGCACCATGAACACTGAAGCTTTCTTT,CASSRTMNTEAFF
TRBD1,TRBV5-1,-,TRBJ1-2,TGCGCCAGCAGCTTGGCCTCACAGGGGGCTGTAAAGGGCTACACCTTC,CASSLASQGAVKGYTF
-,TRBV28,once,TRBJ2-2,TGTGCCAGCACCGTGGGGGGAATCGGGGAGCTGTTTTTT,CASTVGGIGELFF
TRBD1,TRBV7-9,-,TRBJ1-2,TGTGCCAGCAGCTTAGGAACAGGACAGGGGCTAGGCTACACCTTC,CASSLGTGQGLGYTF
TRBD1,TRBV9,-,TRBJ2-1,TGTGCCAGCAGCTCCCAGGGACAGGGATCGGCTGAGCAGTTCTTC,CASSSQGQGSAEQFF
-,TRBV6-5,-,TRBJ1-2,TGTGCCAGCACACGACAGGCTACGAATAACTATGGCTACACCTTC,CASTRQATNNYGYTF
-,TRBV10-2,once,TRBJ2-5,TGCGCCAGCACTTACCAAGAGACCCAGTACTTC,CASTYQETQYF
TRBD1,TRBV27,-,TRBJ1-2,TGTGCCAGCAGTTTATCTCGTGACCGGGACAGTAACTATGGCTACACCTTC,CASSLSRDRDSNYGYTF
-,TRBV10-2,once,TRBJ2-7,TGCGCCAGCAAGATCGGGGGCCTCTCCTACGAGCAGTACTTC,CASKIGGLSYEQYF
TRBD2,TRBV13,-,TRBJ2-3,TGTGCCAGCAGCCTTCGGACTAGCGGCGCCACAGATACGCAGTATTTT,CASSLRTSGATDTQYF
-,TRBV2,-,TRBJ1-6,TGTGCCAGCAGTGTGCAAAGTTATAATTCACCCCTCCACTTT,CASSVQSYNSPLHF
TRBD2,TRBV5-5,-,TRBJ2-7,TGTGCCAGCAGCTTGGTGGCGGGAGACTTCTACGAGCAGTACTTC,CASSLVAGDFYEQYF
-,TRBV25-1,-,TRBJ1-2,TGTGCCAGCAGAGCGGGTAACTATGGCTACACCTTC,CASRAGNYGYTF
-,TRBV19,-,TRBJ1-1,TGTGCCAGTAGTATCAACAGGTTGGAGGACACTGAAGCTTTCTTT,CASSINRLEDTEAFF
TRBD1,TRBV5-1,-,TRBJ1-2,TGCGCCAGCAGCGCGCGGCCTTCGGACAGGGAGCACTATGGCTACACCTTC,CASSARPSDREHYGYTF
-,TRBV6-4,-,TRBJ1-5,TGTGCCAGCAGTGCCCGGGAGGGTGAGCCCCAGCATTTT,CASSAREGEPQHF
-,TRBV30,-,TRBJ1-4,TGTGCCTGGAGTCCTCAAAACCCCGGGACGTCTGCAACTAATGAAAAACTGTTTTTT,CAWSPQNPGTSATNEKLFF
TRBD2,TRBV27,-,TRBJ2-1,TGTGCCAGCAGTTTAAGGGCCCTAGCGGGAGGGCTGGGCTACAATGAGCAGTTCTTC,CASSLRALAGGLGYNEQFF
TRBD1,TRBV2,-,TRBJ1-3,TGTGCCAGCATCAACAGGGGCCCTGGAAACACCATATATTTT,CASINRGPGNTIYF
-,TRBV7-9,-,TRBJ2-5,TGTGCCAGCAGCCCTCAAGAGACCCAGTACTTC,CASSPQETQYF
TRBD1,TRBV5-4,-,TRBJ1-2,TGTGCCAGCAGCCTCCCCCTCGGAGAGGGGGCGCGGGGCTACACCTTC,CASSLPLGEGARGYTF
-,TRBV18,few,TRBJ1-6,TGTGCCAGCTCACGTATCCAGGGGTCAAATTCACCCCTCCACTTT,CASSRIQGSNSPLHF
TRBD2,TRBV7-2,-,TRBJ2-2,TGTGCCAGCAGCCTAACTAGCGGAACAAACACCGGGGAGCTGTTTTTT,CASSLTSGTNTGELFF
-,TRBV6-6,-,TRBJ1-1,TGTGCCAGCAGATCTATGAACACTGAAGCTTTCTTT,CASRSMNTEAFF
-,TRBV5-1,-,TRBJ2-5,TGCGCCAGCAGCTTGGGGCAGGGGATACAAGAGACCCAGTACTTC,CASSLGQGIQETQYF
-,TRBV29-1,-,TRBJ2-7,TGCAGCGTTGAAGGAGTAACCGGGAGAGATTCCTACGAGCAGTACTTC,CSVEGVTGRDSYEQYF
-,TRBV6-6,-,TRBJ1-1,TGTGCCAGCAGTTACTTGGGGTCCCCCACTGAAGCTTTCTTT,CASSYLGSPTEAFF
-,TRBV6-5,-,TRBJ1-2,TGTGCCAGCAGGAGGCTCCGGGACCGAAACTATGGCTACACCTTC,CASRRLRDRNYGYTF
-,TRBV7-9,-,TRBJ1-2,TGTGCCAGCAGCCCTGGGACACCGGGCTATGGCTACACCTTC,CASSPGTPGYGYTF
TRBD2,TRBV7-2,-,TRBJ2-7,TGTGCCAGCAGCTTAGATGGGACGGGAGGGCCTTCCTACGAGCAGTACTTC,CASSLDGTGGPSYEQYF
-,TRBV9,-,TRBJ1-2,TGTGCCAGCAGCGTAGATCCTGACTCAACCCACTACACCTTC,CASSVDPDSTHYTF
-,TRBV6-5,-,TRBJ2-2,TGTGCCAGCAGCAGACTGAACACCGGGGAGCTGTTTTTT,CASSRLNTGELFF
-,TRBV11-2,-,TRBJ2-5,TGTGCCAGCAGCTTAGCAGCACTACAAGAGACCCAGTACTTC,CASSLAALQETQYF
-,TRBV4-2,-,TRBJ1-2,TGTGCCAGCAGCCAAATCCGCGCTGACAGGCGAGCATACACCACCTATGGCTACACCTTC,CASSQIRADRRAYTTYGYTF
TRBD1,TRBV10-3,-,TRBJ2-3,TGTGCCATCAGGGGACAGGGGGCTAGCACAGATACGCAGTATTTT,CAIRGQGASTDTQYF
-,TRBV2,-,TRBJ1-4,TGTGCCAGCAGAGGCCGGGACGTCACGGAAAAACTGTTTTTT,CASRGRDVTEKLFF
-,TRBV30,-,TRBJ1-5,TGTGCCTGGAGTGGAGCGGGAGGATATAGCAATCAGCCCCAGCATTTT,CAWSGAGGYSNQPQHF
-,TRBV18,-,TRBJ2-5,TGTGCCAGCTCCCCACCGCAAAACGTACAAGAGACCCAGTACTTC,CASSPPQNVQETQYF
-,TRBV30,-,TRBJ2-3,TGTGCCTGGAGGCGGACAGATACGCAGTATTTT,CAWRRTDTQYF
-,TRBV7-9,-,TRBJ2-4,TGTGCCAGCAGCTTAGATAACCTCGGAAGGCTAAACATTCAGTACTTC,CASSLDNLGRLNIQYF
TRBD2,TRBV9,-,TRBJ2-3,TGTGCCAGCAGCGTAACGACTAGCGGGAGCCCAGATACGCAGTATTTT,CASSVTTSGSPDTQYF
TRBD1,TRBV19,-,TRBJ1-3,TGTGCCAGTACCATACCCCGGACAGGAACTGGAAACACCATATATTTT,CASTIPRTGTGNTIYF
-,TRBV11-2,-,TRBJ1-1,TGTGCCAGCAGCTTTAATAGGAACACTGAAGCTTTCTTT,CASSFNRNTEAFF
-,TRBV4-1,-,TRBJ1-5,TGCGCCAGCAGCCAAGAACCCGGCAGTAATCAGCCCCAGCATTTT,CASSQEPGSNQPQHF
-,TRBV21-1,-,TRBJ2-5,TGTGCCAGCAAGGTGGCTTGGTTCCTCCAAGAGACCCAGTACTTC,CASKVAWFLQETQYF
-,TRBV19,-,TRBJ1-1,TGTGCCAGTAGTATACTGGACAAGTCCAACACTGAAGCTTTCTTT,CASSILDKSNTEAFF
-,TRBV6-5,-,TRBJ1-1,TGTGCCAGCAGTTTGAGAGGGGTCGGCACTGAAGCTTTCTTT,CASSLRGVGTEAFF
-,TRBV28,-,TRBJ2-5,TGTGCCAGCAGTCTGAACTACCGGGGCCAAGAGACCCAGTACTTC,CASSLNYRGQETQYF
-,TRBV6-2/TRBV6-3,-,TRBJ1-1,TGTGCCAGCAGTTACGCGACTGAAGCTTTCTTT,CASSYATEAFF
-,TRBV5-1,-,TRBJ1-1,TGCGCCAGCAGCTTGGGGGGAATCGCTGAAGCTTTTTTT,CASSLGGIAEAFF
-,TRBV15,few,TRBJ2-7,TGTGCCACCAGCACGGGGCGGCCGGATTCCTACGGGCAGTACTTC,CATSTGRPDSYGQYF